Listed below are T cell receptor beta chains from one sample, sequenced in a study of blood T cell repertoires in COVID-19. TCRdb keeps only in-frame clones here, not all; method: immunoSEQ multiplex PCR. The repertoire holds roughly 190,000 clones, with 86% as singletons. The sequenced sample consisted of peripheral blood. The receptors derive from a man in his sixties or seventies with acute or convalescent COVID-19. Each CDR3 is given with its conserved first and last residue. Each record gives: J gene, CDR3 length, clone size, V gene, D gene, CDR3 DNA, CDR3 protein. A D gene is named only where the DNA matches it firmly. Rows give clone size only sometimes, using once, few, many, or a class for an expanded clone.

TRBJ2-3	14	NA	TRBV5-1	TRBD1	TGCGCCAGCAGCTCCGGACAGGGCCTCGATACGCAGTATTTT	CASSSGQGLDTQYF
TRBJ1-2	15	NA	TRBV11-2	TRBD1	TGTGCCAGCAGTTCAGTCCGGGACAGGGTATATGGCTACACCTTC	CASSSVRDRVYGYTF
TRBJ1-1	13	NA	TRBV4-1	NA	TGCGCCAGCAGCCAACTTTCGGGGATTGAAGCTTTCTTT	CASSQLSGIEAFF
TRBJ1-3	13	once	TRBV7-2	NA	TGTGCCAGCAGCTTATGGCCAGGAAACACCATATATTTT	CASSLWPGNTIYF
TRBJ1-5	17	NA	TRBV27	TRBD1	TGTGCCAGCAGCTCCGGGACAGGGGTTTCGGGCAATCAGCCCCAGCATTTT	CASSSGTGVSGNQPQHF
TRBJ1-2	15	NA	TRBV9	NA	TGTGCCAGCAGCCCCTTCAGTGGGGCCCCGGGCGGCTACACCTTC	CASSPFSGAPGGYTF
TRBJ2-5	15	once	TRBV9	NA	TGTGCCAGCAGCGAGCCAGGGTCTTTGGGGGAGACCCAGTACTTC	CASSEPGSLGETQYF
TRBJ1-5	15	NA	TRBV4-2	TRBD1	TGTGCCAGCAGCCCGGCCAGGGGGGCCCAGGAGCCCCAGCATTTT	CASSPARGAQEPQHF
TRBJ2-7	14	NA	TRBV29-1	TRBD1	TGCAGCGTGGACCCCGGGACAGGGGGCTACGAGCAGTACTTC	CSVDPGTGGYEQYF
TRBJ2-5	14	NA	TRBV5-1	TRBD1	TGCGCCAGCAGCCCGACAGGGGGCGAGGGGACCCAGTACTTC	CASSPTGGEGTQYF
TRBJ2-7	14	NA	TRBV5-6	NA	TGTGCCAGCAGCCCTGGAGTTTTTTCCTACGAGCAGTACTTC	CASSPGVFSYEQYF
TRBJ2-1	15	NA	TRBV30	TRBD2	TGTGCCTGGAGAAGACTAGCGGGATCATACAATGAGCAGTTCTTC	CAWRRLAGSYNEQFF
TRBJ1-6	15	NA	TRBV18	NA	TGTGCCAGCTCACCTACCAGACAGGAGAATTCACCCCTCCACTTT	CASSPTRQENSPLHF
TRBJ1-1	15	NA	TRBV3-1/TRBV3-2	NA	TGTGCCAGCAGCCATTTTCTCCGGGGGAACACTGAAGCTTTCTTT	CASSHFLRGNTEAFF
TRBJ2-3	12	NA	TRBV11-3	NA	TGTGCCAGCAGCCGTCGCACAGATACGCAGTATTTT	CASSRRTDTQYF
TRBJ1-1	14	few	TRBV6-5	TRBD1	TGTGCCAGCAGTCCAGGGGGCCCGATTACTGAAGCTTTCTTT	CASSPGGPITEAFF
TRBJ2-2	17	NA	TRBV9	TRBD2	TGTGCCAGCAGCGAGGGGACTAGCGGGTATTCTTCCGGGGAGCTGTTTTTT	CASSEGTSGYSSGELFF
TRBJ1-2	14	NA	TRBV4-1	NA	TGCGCCAGCAGCCAAGTAAGTGGGAGCTATGGCTACACCTTC	CASSQVSGSYGYTF
TRBJ2-4	13	NA	TRBV19	NA	TGTGCCAGTAGTTTACTAGCCAAAAACATTCAGTACTTC	CASSLLAKNIQYF
TRBJ1-2	13	NA	TRBV28	TRBD1	TGTGCCAGCAGTTTCAGGGGGCGGGAGGGCTACACCTTC	CASSFRGREGYTF
TRBJ2-3	12	NA	TRBV27	NA	TGTGCCAGCAGTCCCGCGTCAGATACGCAGTATTTT	CASSPASDTQYF
TRBJ2-2	16	few	TRBV7-2	TRBD1	TGTGCCAGCAGCCCAGGACAGGGTAGGAACACCGGGGAGCTGTTTTTT	CASSPGQGRNTGELFF
TRBJ2-3	16	NA	TRBV5-1	NA	TGCGCCAGCAGCGACTTCGGGCGGGGAGGCACAGATACGCAGTATTTT	CASSDFGRGGTDTQYF
TRBJ1-6	16	NA	TRBV10-3	NA	TGTGCCATCAGTCCGACAGGACCCGAAGGGACCTCACCCCTCCACTTT	CAISPTGPEGTSPLHF
TRBJ1-2	14	NA	TRBV4-3	NA	TGCGCCAGCAGCCAGAACTACGACAGGTACGGCTACACCTTC	CASSQNYDRYGYTF
TRBJ1-3	12	NA	TRBV29-1	TRBD1	TGCAGCGCCAGGGGGTCTGGAAACACCATATATTTT	CSARGSGNTIYF
TRBJ2-7	14	NA	TRBV7-6	TRBD2	TGTGCCAGCAGCTTTGCCCTAGCGGGAGACGAGCAGTACTTC	CASSFALAGDEQYF
TRBJ2-3	14	NA	TRBV19	TRBD1	TGTGCCAGTAGTGCCCGACAGGGAGTAGATACGCAGTATTTT	CASSARQGVDTQYF
TRBJ2-5	13	NA	TRBV5-4	TRBD1	TGTGCCAGCGGCGGACAGGTGGCAGAGACCCAGTACTTC	CASGGQVAETQYF
TRBJ2-3	18	NA	TRBV7-2	TRBD1	TGTGCCAGCAGCTTGGGGGGGTTAAGGACAGGGGACACAGATACGCAGTATTTT	CASSLGGLRTGDTDTQYF
TRBJ2-2	14	once	TRBV28	NA	TGTGCCAGCAACCTATCGCGGGGCACCGGGGAGCTGTTTTTT	CASNLSRGTGELFF
TRBJ1-1	15	NA	TRBV18	NA	TGTGCCAGCTCACGGGTTGGAGATCCGAACACTGAAGCTTTCTTT	CASSRVGDPNTEAFF
TRBJ1-4	14	once	TRBV5-6	NA	TGTGCCAGCAGATTACAGGGTTTTGGGGAAAAACTGTTTTTT	CASRLQGFGEKLFF
TRBJ2-7	10	few	TRBV10-1	TRBD2	TGCGCCAGCAGAGCGGGAGATGGGTACTTC	CASRAGDGYF
TRBJ2-5	16	NA	TRBV5-1	TRBD2	TGCGCCAGCAGCTTGGGGAGCGGGGGTGCTCAAGAGACCCAGTACTTC	CASSLGSGGAQETQYF
TRBJ1-2	14	few	TRBV6-5	TRBD1	TGTGCCAGCAGCCCCCGGACAGGGAGCTATGGCTACACCTTC	CASSPRTGSYGYTF
TRBJ2-7	18	NA	TRBV5-8	TRBD2	TGTGCCAGCAGCTTGACGGATGGAGCGGGAGGGCCTACCTACGAGCAGTACTTC	CASSLTDGAGGPTYEQYF
TRBJ1-2	13	once	TRBV7-2	NA	TGTGCCAGCAGTCTAGGGGCCAGCAGGGGCTACACCTTC	CASSLGASRGYTF
TRBJ2-3	15	NA	TRBV6-6	TRBD1	TGTGCCAGCAGTGACAGGGGAAGAGACACAGATACGCAGTATTTT	CASSDRGRDTDTQYF
TRBJ1-2	12	NA	TRBV19	NA	TGTGCCAGTAGTCTCCGGGCGGGCGGCTACACCTTC	CASSLRAGGYTF
TRBJ2-5	15	NA	TRBV2	NA	TGTGCCAGCAGTGATTGGTACAGGGTGGGGGAGACCCAGTACTTC	CASSDWYRVGETQYF
TRBJ2-3	17	NA	TRBV5-4	TRBD1	TGTGCCAGCACCTTAGGGGGACAGAGACTTAGCACAGATACGCAGTATTTT	CASTLGGQRLSTDTQYF
TRBJ1-5	14	NA	TRBV6-1	NA	TGTGCCAGCCAGACAGAACGGAACAATCAGCCCCAGCATTTT	CASQTERNNQPQHF
TRBJ1-3	15	NA	TRBV30	NA	TGTGCCTGGAGTGCGACAGTCTTCTCTGGAAACACCATATATTTT	CAWSATVFSGNTIYF